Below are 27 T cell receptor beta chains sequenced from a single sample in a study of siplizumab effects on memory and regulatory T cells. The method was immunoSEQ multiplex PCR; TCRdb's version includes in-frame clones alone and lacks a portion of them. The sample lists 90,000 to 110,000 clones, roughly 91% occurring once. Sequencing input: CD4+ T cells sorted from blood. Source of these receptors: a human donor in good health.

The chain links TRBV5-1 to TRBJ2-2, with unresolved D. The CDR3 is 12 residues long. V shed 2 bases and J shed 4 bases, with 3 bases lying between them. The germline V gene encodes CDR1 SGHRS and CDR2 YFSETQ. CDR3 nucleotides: TGCGCCAGCAGCTTTGGCACCGGGGAGCTGTTTTTT. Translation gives CASSFGTGELFF. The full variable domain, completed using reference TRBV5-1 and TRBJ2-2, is KAGVTQTPRYLIKTRGQQVTLSCSPISGHRSVSWYQQTPGQGLQFLFEYFSETQRNKGNFPGRFSGRQFSNSRSEMNVSTLELGDSALYLCASSFGTGELFFGEGSRLTVL.

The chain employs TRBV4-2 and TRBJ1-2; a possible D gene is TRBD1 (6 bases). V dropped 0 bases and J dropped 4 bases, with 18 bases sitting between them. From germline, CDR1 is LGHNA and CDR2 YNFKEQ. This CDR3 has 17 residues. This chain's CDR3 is CASSQDRAGLGGYGYTF. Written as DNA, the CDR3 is TGTGCCAGCAGCCAAGATCGGGCAGGGCTAGGGGGCTATGGCTACACCTTC.

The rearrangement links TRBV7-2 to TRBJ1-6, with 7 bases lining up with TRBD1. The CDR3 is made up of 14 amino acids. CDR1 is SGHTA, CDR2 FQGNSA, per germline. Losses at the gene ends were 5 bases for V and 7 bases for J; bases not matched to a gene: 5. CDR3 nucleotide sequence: TGTGCCAGCAGCCCGCGACAGGGAAATTCACCCCTCCACTTT. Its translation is CASSPRQGNSPLHF.

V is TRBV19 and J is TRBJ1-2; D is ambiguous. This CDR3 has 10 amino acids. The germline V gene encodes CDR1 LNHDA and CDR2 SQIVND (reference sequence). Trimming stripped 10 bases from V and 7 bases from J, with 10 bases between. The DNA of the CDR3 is TGTGCCACCAAAGCCACTGGCTACACCTTC. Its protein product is CATKATGYTF.

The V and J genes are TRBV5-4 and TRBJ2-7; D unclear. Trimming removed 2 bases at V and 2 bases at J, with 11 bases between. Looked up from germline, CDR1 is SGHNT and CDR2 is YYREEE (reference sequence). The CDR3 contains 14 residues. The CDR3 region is CASSLTPVAYEQYF. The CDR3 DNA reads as TGTGCCAGCAGCTTAACCCCGGTGGCCTACGAGCAGTACTTC.

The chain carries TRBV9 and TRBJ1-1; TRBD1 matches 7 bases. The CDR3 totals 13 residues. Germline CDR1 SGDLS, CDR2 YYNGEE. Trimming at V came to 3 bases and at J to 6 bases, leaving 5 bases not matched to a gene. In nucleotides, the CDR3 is TGTGCCAGCAGCGAAAGACAGGGCGCTGAAGCTTTCTTT. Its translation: CASSERQGAEAFF.

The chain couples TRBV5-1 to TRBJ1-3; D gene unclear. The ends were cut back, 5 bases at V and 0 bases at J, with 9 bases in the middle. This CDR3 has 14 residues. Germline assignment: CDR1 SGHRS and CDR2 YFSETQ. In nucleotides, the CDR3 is TGCGCCAGCAGGCCAGAGAGCTCTGGAAACACCATATATTTT. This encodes CASRPESSGNTIYF.

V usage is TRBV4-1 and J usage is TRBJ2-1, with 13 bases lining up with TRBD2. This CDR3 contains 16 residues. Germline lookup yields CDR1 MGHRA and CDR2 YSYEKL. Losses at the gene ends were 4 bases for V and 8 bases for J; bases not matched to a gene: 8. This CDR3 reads CASSLGLAGVLDEQFF. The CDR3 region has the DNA TGCGCCAGCAGCCTCGGACTAGCGGGGGTTTTGGATGAGCAGTTCTTC.

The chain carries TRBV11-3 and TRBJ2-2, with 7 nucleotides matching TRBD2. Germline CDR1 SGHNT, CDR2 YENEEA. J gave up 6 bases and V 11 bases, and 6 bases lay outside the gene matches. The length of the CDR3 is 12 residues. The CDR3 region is CAWRERAGELFF. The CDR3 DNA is TGTGCCTGGCGGGAGCGGGCCGGGGAGCTGTTTTTT.

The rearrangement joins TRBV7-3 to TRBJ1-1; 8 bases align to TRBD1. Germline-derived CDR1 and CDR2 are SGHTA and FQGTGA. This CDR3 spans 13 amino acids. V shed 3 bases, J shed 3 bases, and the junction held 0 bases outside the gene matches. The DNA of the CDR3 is TGTGCCAGCAGCTTGGACAGGGACACTGAAGCTTTCTTT. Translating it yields CASSLDRDTEAFF.

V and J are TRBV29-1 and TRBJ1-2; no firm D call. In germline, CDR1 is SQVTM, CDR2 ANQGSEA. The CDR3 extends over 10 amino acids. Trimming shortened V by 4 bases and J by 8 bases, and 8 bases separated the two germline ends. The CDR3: CSVGETGYTF. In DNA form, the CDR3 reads TGCAGCGTTGGGGAAACGGGCTACACCTTC. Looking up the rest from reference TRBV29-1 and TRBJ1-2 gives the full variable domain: SAVISQKPSRDICQRGTSLTIQCQVDSQVTMMFWYRQQPGQSLTLIATANQGSEATYESGFVIDKFPISRPNLTFSTLTVSNMSPEDSSIYLCSVGETGYTFGSGTRLTVV.

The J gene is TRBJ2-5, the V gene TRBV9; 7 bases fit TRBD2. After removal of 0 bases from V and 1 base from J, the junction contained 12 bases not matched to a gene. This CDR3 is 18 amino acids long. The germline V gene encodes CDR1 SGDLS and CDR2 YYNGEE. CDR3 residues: CASSVGVGAGITQETQYF. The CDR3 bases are TGTGCCAGCAGCGTAGGTGTCGGAGCGGGAATAACCCAAGAGACCCAGTACTTC.

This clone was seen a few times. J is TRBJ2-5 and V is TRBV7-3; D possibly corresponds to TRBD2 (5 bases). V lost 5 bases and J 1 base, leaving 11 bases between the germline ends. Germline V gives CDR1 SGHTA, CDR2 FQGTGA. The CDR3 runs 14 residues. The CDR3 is CASSPGVGQETQYF. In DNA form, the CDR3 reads TGTGCCAGCAGCCCCGGGGTAGGCCAAGAGACCCAGTACTTC.

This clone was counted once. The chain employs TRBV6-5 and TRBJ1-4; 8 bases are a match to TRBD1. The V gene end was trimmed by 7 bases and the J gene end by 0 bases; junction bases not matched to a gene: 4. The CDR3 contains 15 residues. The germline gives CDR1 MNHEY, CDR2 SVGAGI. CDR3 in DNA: TGTGCCAGCACCCCACAGGGGGCAACTAATGAAAAACTGTTTTTT. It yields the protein CASTPQGATNEKLFF.

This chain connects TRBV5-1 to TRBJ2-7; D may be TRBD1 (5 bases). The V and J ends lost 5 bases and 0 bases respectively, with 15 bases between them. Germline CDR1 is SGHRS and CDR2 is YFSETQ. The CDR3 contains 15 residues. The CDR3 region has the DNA TGCGCCAGCAGTAATTTACAGGAGAGCTCCTACGAGCAGTACTTC. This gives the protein CASSNLQESSYEQYF.

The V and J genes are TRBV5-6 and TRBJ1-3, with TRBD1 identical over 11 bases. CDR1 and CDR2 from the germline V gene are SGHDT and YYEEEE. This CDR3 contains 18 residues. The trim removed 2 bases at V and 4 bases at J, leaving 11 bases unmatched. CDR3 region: CASSLLQGQGAKGNTIYF. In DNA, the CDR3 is TGTGCCAGCAGCTTACTCCAAGGACAGGGGGCGAAGGGAAACACCATATATTTT.

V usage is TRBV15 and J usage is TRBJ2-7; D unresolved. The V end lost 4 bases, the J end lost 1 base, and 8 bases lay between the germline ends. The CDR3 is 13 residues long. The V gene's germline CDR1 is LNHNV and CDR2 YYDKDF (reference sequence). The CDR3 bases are TGTGCCACCAGCATGATCCGATCCTACGAGCAGTACTTC. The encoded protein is CATSMIRSYEQYF.

CDR3: CASSPGENYGYTF. For the CDR3, the DNA is TGTGCCAGCAGCCCAGGGGAGAACTATGGCTACACCTTC. The chain is built from TRBV11-2 and TRBJ1-2; possibly TRBD1 for D (6 bases). CDR1 is SGHAT, CDR2 FQNNGV, per germline. This CDR3 spans 13 amino acids. V lost 5 bases and J lost 2, with 9 bases in between.

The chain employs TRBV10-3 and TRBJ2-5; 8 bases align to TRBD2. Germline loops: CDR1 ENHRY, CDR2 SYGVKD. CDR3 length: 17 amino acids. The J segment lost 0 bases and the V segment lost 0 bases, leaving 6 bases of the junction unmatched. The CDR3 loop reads CAISESPGGLNQETQYF. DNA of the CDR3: TGTGCCATCAGTGAGTCTCCGGGGGGGCTTAACCAAGAGACCCAGTACTTC.

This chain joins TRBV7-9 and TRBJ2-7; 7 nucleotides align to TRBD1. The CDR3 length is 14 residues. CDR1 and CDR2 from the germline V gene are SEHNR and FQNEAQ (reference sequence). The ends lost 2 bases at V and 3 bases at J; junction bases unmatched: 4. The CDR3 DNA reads TGTGCCAGCAGCTTAAGCAGGGGGATCTACGAGCAGTACTTC. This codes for CASSLSRGIYEQYF.

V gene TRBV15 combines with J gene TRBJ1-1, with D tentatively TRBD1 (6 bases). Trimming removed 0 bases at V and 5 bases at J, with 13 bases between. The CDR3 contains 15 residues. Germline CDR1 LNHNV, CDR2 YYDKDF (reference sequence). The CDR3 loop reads CATSRDFKGGTEAFF. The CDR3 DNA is TGTGCCACCAGCAGAGATTTCAAGGGGGGAACTGAAGCTTTCTTT. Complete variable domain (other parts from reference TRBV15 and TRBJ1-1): DAMVIQNPRYQVTQFGKPVTLSCSQTLNHNVMYWYQQKSSQAPKLLFHYYDKDFNNEADTPDNFQSRRPNTSFCFLDIRSPGLGDTAMYLCATSRDFKGGTEAFFGQGTRLTVV.

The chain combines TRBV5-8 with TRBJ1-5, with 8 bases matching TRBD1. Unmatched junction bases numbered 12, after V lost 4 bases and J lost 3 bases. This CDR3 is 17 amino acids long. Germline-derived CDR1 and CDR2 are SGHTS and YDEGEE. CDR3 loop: CASSIRTGRGLNQPQHF. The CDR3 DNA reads TGTGCCAGCAGCATCCGGACAGGGAGGGGCCTCAATCAGCCCCAGCATTTT.

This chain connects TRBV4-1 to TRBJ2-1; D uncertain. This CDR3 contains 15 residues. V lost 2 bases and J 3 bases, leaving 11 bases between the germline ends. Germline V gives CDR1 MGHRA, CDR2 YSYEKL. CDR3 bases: TGCGCCAGCAGCCAACTTGGCCACTACTACAATGAGCAGTTCTTC. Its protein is CASSQLGHYYNEQFF.

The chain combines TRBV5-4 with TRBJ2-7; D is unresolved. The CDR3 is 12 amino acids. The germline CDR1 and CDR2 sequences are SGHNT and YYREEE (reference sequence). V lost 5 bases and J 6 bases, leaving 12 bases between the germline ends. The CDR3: CASSTPVSEQYF. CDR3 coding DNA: TGTGCCAGCAGTACACCTGTAAGCGAGCAGTACTTC.

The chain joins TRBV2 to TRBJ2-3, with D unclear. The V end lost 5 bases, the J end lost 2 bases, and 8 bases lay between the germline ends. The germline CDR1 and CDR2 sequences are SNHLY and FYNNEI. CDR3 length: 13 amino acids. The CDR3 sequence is CASSKAYTDTQYF. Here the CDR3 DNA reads TGTGCCAGCAGTAAGGCCTACACAGATACGCAGTATTTT.

The CDR3 sequence: CASSIFGGWEQYF. The CDR3 DNA is TGTGCCAGCTCTATATTCGGGGGCTGGGAGCAGTACTTC. This chain links TRBV7-9 with TRBJ2-7, with D perhaps being TRBD1 or TRBD2 (6 bases each). CDR3 length: 13 residues. V lost 8 bases and J lost 7, with 18 bases in between. Germline V gives CDR1 SEHNR, CDR2 FQNEAQ (reference sequence).

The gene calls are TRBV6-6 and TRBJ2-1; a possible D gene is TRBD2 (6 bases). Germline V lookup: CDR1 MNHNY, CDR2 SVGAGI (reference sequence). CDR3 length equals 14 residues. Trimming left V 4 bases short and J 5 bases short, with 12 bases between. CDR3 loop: CASSLGTANNEQFF. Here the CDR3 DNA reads TGTGCCAGCAGTTTAGGGACTGCAAACAATGAGCAGTTCTTC.